The entry below describes one T cell receptor (beta chain). Its antigen is not identified. The data stem from a study of OX40 agonist ivuxolimab in advanced cancers. On the study more broadly: The study reported partial responses in three patients: one hepatocellular carcinoma, two cutaneous melanoma.

V lost 3 bases, J lost 4 bases, and 11 bases lay in between. CDR3 length equals 14 residues. Germline assignment: CDR1 SNHLY and CDR2 FYNNEI. The sampling schedule covered blood at baseline, cycle 4 day 1, and cycle 7 day 1. Overall study results and limits: Undetermined was the antigen specificity of the expanded peripheral T cells.

The protocol was immunoSEQ multiplex PCR, while the TCRdb copy is restricted to in-frame clones and leaves out a portion. The data hold 60,000 to 75,000 clones, with less than 90% observed a single time. Material: CD4+ or CD8+ T cells sorted from blood, obtained in a trial of the OX40 agonist ivuxolimab. V and J are TRBV2 and TRBJ2-3; D not certain. The receptor was derived from an adult with an advanced solid tumor such as melanoma, head and neck, liver or kidney cancer. The CDR3 DNA sequence: TGTGCCAGCAGTGAGGAAAGGGTTCCAGATACGCAGTATTTT. Its protein is CASSEERVPDTQYF.